This T cell receptor (beta chain) was identified during a study of T-cell memory formation after mild COVID-19. TCRdb reanalysed the 5' RACE reads using MiXCR and keeps one entry per CDR3 protein. The data contain about 340,000 distinct CDR3 sequences, around 21% of them singletons. This clonotype was observed a handful of times. Germline V lookup: CDR1 GTSNPN, CDR2 SVGIG (reference sequence). V was trimmed by 2 bases and J by 7 bases, leaving 12 bases between them. CDR3 length equals 12 residues. The rearrangement joins TRBV30 to TRBJ2-7, with D tentatively TRBD1 (5 bases). The TCR comes from an adult woman who had mild COVID-19 (a few samples of this study predate the infection). Cell type and time point are not known. Sequencing was done on a sample of PBMCs or a T cell subset sorted from them (not recorded which). CDR3 nucleotides: TGTGCCTGGAGTTCAGCAGGGTGGGAGCAGTACTTC. This encodes CAWSSAGWEQYF.